This T cell receptor beta chain appears in the sequencing data of a study of T cells in localized non-small cell lung cancer. Regarding the study as a whole: Only one tumor region went through sequencing, so heterogeneity may still be there. Adjacent lung held a median roughly 50 of the top 100 tumor clones. Uninvolved adjacent lung showed the highest T cell clonality, exceeding tumor.

Profiled with immunoSEQ multiplex PCR; TCRdb holds only in-frame clones, not every one. The table includes about 57,000 clones, roughly nine tenths detected once. In the case of this clone: What it binds is unknown.

Deletions cut 7 bases from V and 8 bases from J, with 17 bases between. The CDR3 totals 13 residues. Germline V gives CDR1 MDHEN, CDR2 SYDVKM. The sample consisted of peripheral blood, taken before any cancer treatment. The V and J genes are TRBV28 and TRBJ1-2; D is unresolved. The receptor was derived from a man aged 35 to 69 with stage I lung adenocarcinoma. The CDR3 spells CASTPGLSKGYTF. The CDR3 DNA is TGTGCCAGCACCCCAGGACTGTCGAAAGGCTACACCTTC.